Listed here are 5 T cell receptor beta chains from one sample, sequenced in a study of blood T cell repertoires in COVID-19. Data came from immunoSEQ multiplex PCR; TCRdb stores just in-frame clones and leaves some out. Of under 200,000 clones in the sample, 80% to 85% were seen once. Sequences were obtained from peripheral blood. The receptors stem from a man aged 70 or older with active or convalescent COVID-19.

The CDR3 is CASSPGQSNEQFF. DNA for the CDR3: TGTGCCAGCTCACCAGGGCAGAGCAATGAGCAGTTCTTC. The chain links TRBV18 to TRBJ2-1; D is unresolved. V lost 2 bases and J 6 bases, leaving 8 bases between the germline ends. Per germline, CDR1 KGHSH and CDR2 LQKENI. CDR3 length: 13 residues.

The rearrangement uses TRBV2 and TRBJ1-2, with TRBD1 as a possible D gene (5 bases). Trimming left V 3 bases short and J 3 bases short, with 11 bases between. The CDR3 sequence is 14 residues long. Germline values: CDR1 SNHLY, CDR2 FYNNEI. CDR3 loop: CASSDRTGDYGYTF. The DNA for the CDR3 is TGTGCCAGCAGTGACAGGACGGGGGACTATGGCTACACCTTC.

This chain connects TRBV7-2 to TRBJ1-3, with D perhaps matching TRBD1 (6 bases). This CDR3 is 15 amino acids long. Between the trimmed V and J ends, which lost 4 bases and 0 bases, there was a span of 10 bases. From germline, CDR1 is SGHTA and CDR2 FQGNSA. Written as DNA, the CDR3 is TGTGCCAGCAGCTCACAGGGAATCTCTGGAAACACCATATATTTT. This translates into CASSSQGISGNTIYF.

This chain joins TRBV6-1 and TRBJ2-7; TRBD1 aligns across 8 bases. The germline CDR1 and CDR2 sequences are MNHNS and SASEGT. The CDR3 consists of 14 residues. V dropped 1 base and J dropped 2; count of bases not matched to a gene: 1. CDR3 amino acids: CASSEGTGPYEQYF. Written as DNA, the CDR3 is TGTGCCAGCAGTGAAGGGACAGGGCCCTACGAGCAGTACTTC.

This clone has a handful of counts. The chain has TRBV6-4 and TRBJ2-1; 13 bases are a match to TRBD2. Per the germline V gene, CDR1 is MRHNA and CDR2 is SNTAGT. This CDR3 contains 13 residues. Trimming at V came to 4 bases and at J to 15 bases, leaving 6 bases not matched to a gene. CDR3 region: CASSGGLAGVVFF. In DNA form, the CDR3 reads TGTGCCAGCAGTGGTGGACTAGCGGGAGTGGTGTTCTTC.